This T cell receptor (beta chain) is drawn from a study of T cells after yellow fever vaccination. Overall study findings and caveats: Shared CD4/CD8 clonotypes were a small share, likely from convergent recombination. Post-booster repertoires again held most primary-vaccination clones (roughly 95% CD4, roughly 88% CD8). The bulk population could contribute abundant contaminating clonotypes to FACS-sorted repertoires.

UMIs were added to TCR cDNA along with a universal primer site when it was made by 5'RACE template switching. TCRdb reanalysed the 5' RACE reads using MiXCR and keeps one entry per CDR3 protein. This sample has about 12,000 distinct CDR3 sequences, with about 5% found just once. Trimming pared 3 bases from V and 2 bases from J, leaving 25 bases between. This CDR3 is built from 19 residues. Germline CDR1 and CDR2: LNHDA and SQIVND (reference sequence). This clonotype was seen ten or more times. The sequence was collected from a man younger than 45 who received the YFV17D yellow fever vaccine. This sequence joins TRBV19 and TRBJ1-2; D perhaps matches TRBD1 (6 bases). This material consisted of PBMCs, either bulk or a sorted T-cell subset (CD4+, CD8+, memory, or dextramer-sorted; not recorded which), taken on the day of the yellow fever booster vaccination. CDR3 nucleotide sequence: TGTGCCAGTAGTATTCGGGGGGACCTTGTGGGACACAACAACTATGGCTACACCTTC. Translated: CASSIRGDLVGHNNYGYTF.